This T cell receptor beta chain originates from a study of CD8+ T cells in alopecia areata (dated by TCRdb to the late 2010s). Concerning the study at large: In both human patients and the C3H/HeJ mouse model, the study applied high-throughput TCRbeta sequencing to look at T cell clonal expansion in alopecia areata. Scalp tissue and sorted CD4+ and CD8+ peripheral blood T cells from patchy and totalis/universalis alopecia areata patients and from healthy controls were covered by human TCRbeta sequencing. Clonality in the scalp was compared among normal scalp (n=4), patchy alopecia areata scalp (n=8), and alopecia totalis/universalis scalp (n=8). RNA was obtained with the PAXgene miRNA kit for fixed scalp, the miRNeasy kit for PBMCs, and the RNeasy kit for mouse skin. immunoSEQ multiplex PCR using 35 Vbeta forward primers and 13 Jbeta reverse primers was used to amplify TCRbeta CDR3 regions.

What the research found in general, with its limitations: Compared with normal scalp, lesional scalp had higher clonality and more expanded CD8+ clones, particularly in alopecia totalis/universalis, a pattern that suggests antigenic drive. TCR sequences shared between patients were less clear than in mice, possibly partly because of HLA diversity in the patient population. Unlike mouse skin, which is dominated by gammadelta T cells, normal human skin has resident alphabeta T cells that are also sequenced, and this complicates analysis of the scalp TCR repertoire.

This clone was recorded once. Its binding antigen is unknown. The record has no base qualities; no much larger clone is one base away. Library preparation was by the immunoSEQ multiplex PCR assay. RNA was extracted from all samples and reverse transcribed into cDNA, which served as template for TCR sequencing. SuperScript III was used to make first-strand cDNA, primed with a 2:1 mix of oligo-dT and random hexamers. Amplification bias was assessed with a synthetic immune receptor repertoire, and residual bias was removed computationally. The authors' analysis ran thus. Raw reads were preprocessed to remove errors, and CDR3 was defined by IMGT conventions from the conserved cysteine to phenylalanine. Clonality was computed by normalizing Shannon entropy by log2 of the number of productive unique TCRs and subtracting the result from 1. Whether scalp clones were CD4 or CD8 was inferred by matching scalp TCRbeta sequences against CD4 and CD8 repertoires sorted from blood. TCRdb carries this immuneACCESS record with in-frame sequences only. Its versions omit some clonotypes, under half of them owing to an unresolved V gene in the studies checked, with the rest unexplained. V and J calls and clone size follow that table, whereas D and trimming were derived from the DNA. The sample table holds approximately 150,000 clones, of which 50% to 65% were seen once. Of the sample, about 4.5% is held by the ten largest clones.

V has 3 bases trimmed and J has 3 bases trimmed; junction bases matching no gene number 0. From the germline V gene (reference sequence), CDR1 is LNHNV and CDR2 is YYDKDF. From the cysteine through the phenylalanine, the CDR3 covers 13 amino acids. The DNA shown is the 39-base CDR3, in frame from base 1. After PBMCs were isolated by density centrifugation and stained for CD3, CD4 and CD8, a FACSAria was used to sort CD4+ and CD8+ T cells. Scalp biopsies and blood samples were provided by unaffected controls. Rearrangement joined TRBV15 to TRBJ1-1; TRBD1 lines up with 8 middle nucleotides. This receptor was taken from a human donor in good health. Sequences were obtained from CD4+ T cells sorted from blood. The CDR3 amino acid sequence is: CATSRTGDTEAFF. The DNA sequence is given as TGTGCCACCAGCAGGACAGGGGACACTGAAGCTTTCTTT.